The rows below give T cell receptor beta chains drawn from one sample of a study of a mutant IDH1 vaccine in newly diagnosed glioma. Only in-frame clones appear in the TCRdb table, and some are missing; sequencing was by immunoSEQ multiplex PCR. The repertoire includes about 59,000 clones, 80% to 95% of them detected once, and around 2.5% sits in the top ten. The specimen comprised PBMCs, sampled from a glioma patient treated with radiotherapy, temozolomide or both. The receptor source for this set is a man aged 45-65 years with glioma. The CDR3 runs from the conserved cysteine through the conserved F or W. A D gene is named only where the DNA matches it firmly. Not all rows give a size; the values are once, few, many and, for expanded clones, a class.

V gene	D gene	clone size	J gene	CDR3 DNA	CDR3 protein
TRBV7-2	NA	NA	TRBJ1-2	TGTGCCAGCAGCTTAGCTCGGGGCGGCTATGGCTACACCTTC	CASSLARGGYGYTF
TRBV7-9	NA	NA	TRBJ1-1	TGTGCCAGCGGACGTGAAGGAGACACTGAAGCTTTCTTT	CASGREGDTEAFF
TRBV4-3	TRBD1	NA	TRBJ1-5	TGCGCCAGCAGCCAAGATAGGGGGCGGGATCAGCCCCAGCATTTT	CASSQDRGRDQPQHF
TRBV7-2	TRBD1	NA	TRBJ2-5	TGTGCCAGCAGCTCGACAGGGTCCGGGGCGAATCAAGAGACCCAGTACTTC	CASSSTGSGANQETQYF
TRBV6-1	NA	NA	TRBJ2-7	TGTGCCAGCAGGGACGTCGAGATCCACGAGCAGTACTTC	CASRDVEIHEQYF
TRBV18	TRBD1	NA	TRBJ2-4	TGTGCCAGCTCACCAGAACGGGACAGGGCTCTGAGCATTCAGTACTTC	CASSPERDRALSIQYF
TRBV7-2	TRBD1	NA	TRBJ2-7	TGTGCCAGCAGCGCCTACTCCGGGACAGGGGGCCGAGAGCAGTACTTC	CASSAYSGTGGREQYF
TRBV30	NA	NA	TRBJ1-5	TGTGCCTGGGGACGAGCTTGGGGGAATCAGCCCCAGCATTTT	CAWGRAWGNQPQHF
TRBV9	TRBD1	NA	TRBJ2-7	TGTGCCAGCAGTGAGGGGACAGGGTCCTACGAGCAGTACTTC	CASSEGTGSYEQYF
TRBV11-2	NA	NA	TRBJ2-3	TGTGCCAGCAGCTTAAGGCCAGGATGGTCAGATACGCAGTATTTT	CASSLRPGWSDTQYF
TRBV10-2	TRBD1	NA	TRBJ1-1	TGCGCCAGCAGTGCGCCGGACAGGGGGAACACTGAAGCTTTCTTT	CASSAPDRGNTEAFF
TRBV6-5	TRBD1	NA	TRBJ1-3	TGTGCCAGCAGTTACGGGACAGTGGGAAACACCATATATTTT	CASSYGTVGNTIYF
TRBV19	NA	NA	TRBJ2-7	TGTGCCAGTAGTCCCTCCGGGACCGGTAGCTCCTACGAGCAGTACTTC	CASSPSGTGSSYEQYF
TRBV30	TRBD2	NA	TRBJ2-2	TGTGCCTGGAGGGTCGGGGGGAGATTCGGGGAGCTGTTTTTT	CAWRVGGRFGELFF
TRBV5-1	NA	few	TRBJ1-2	TGCGCCAGCAGCCCCGGGGGAAGAGATTATGGCTACACCTTC	CASSPGGRDYGYTF
TRBV28	NA	NA	TRBJ1-4	TGTGCCAGCAGTTTATTTGGAGAAAAACTGTTTTTT	CASSLFGEKLFF
TRBV27	NA	NA	TRBJ2-7	TGTGCCAGCAGTTTGATGCCCCAAGGATCCTACGAGCAGTACTTC	CASSLMPQGSYEQYF
TRBV9	TRBD2	NA	TRBJ2-1	TGTGCCAGCAGCCCCCGGACTAGCCACAATGAGCAGTTCTTC	CASSPRTSHNEQFF
TRBV10-3	TRBD2	once	TRBJ2-7	TGTGCCATCAGTGAGACGAGCGGGGGGGTGAGCGAGCAGTACTTC	CAISETSGGVSEQYF
TRBV7-9	NA	NA	TRBJ1-2	TGTGCCAGCAGCTTCGGAGCGGACGGCTACACCTTC	CASSFGADGYTF
TRBV5-6	TRBD2	NA	TRBJ2-1	TGTGCCAGCAGCTTGCCAGCGGGGCCGAACAATGAGCAGTTCTTC	CASSLPAGPNNEQFF
TRBV7-9	TRBD1	NA	TRBJ1-5	TGTGCCAGCAGATCCGGGACAGGGCCAAATCAGCCCCAGCATTTT	CASRSGTGPNQPQHF
TRBV7-9	NA	once	TRBJ1-5	TGTGCCTCGGGGGGCGGTGGCAATCAGCCCCAGCATTTT	CASGGGGNQPQHF
TRBV11-2	TRBD1	NA	TRBJ2-5	TGTGCCAGCACCCTCGTGACAGGACAGGGGATCCAAGAGACCCAGTACTTC	CASTLVTGQGIQETQYF
TRBV14	NA	NA	TRBJ1-1	TGTGCCAGCAGCCAAGCTGGGATGAACACTGAAGCTTTCTTT	CASSQAGMNTEAFF
TRBV2	NA	once	TRBJ2-1	TGTGCCAGCAGGGCTTCAGGGCACGGTGAGCAGTTCTTC	CASRASGHGEQFF
TRBV7-2	TRBD1	NA	TRBJ1-6	TGTGCCAGCAGCTTAGGGGGGACAGGTCTCTCCTATTCACCCCTCCACTTT	CASSLGGTGLSYSPLHF
TRBV10-3	NA	NA	TRBJ2-7	TGTGCCATCAGTGTGAAGACTGGGGGCGGCTTTAACGAGCAGTACTTC	CAISVKTGGGFNEQYF
TRBV27	NA	NA	TRBJ2-7	TGTGCCAGCAGTTTATTTCCGGGACCCCCGGAGGAAGAGCAGTACTTC	CASSLFPGPPEEEQYF
TRBV6-1	NA	NA	TRBJ2-7	TGTGCCAGCAGTGAATTGGACTTACAGCAGTACTTC	CASSELDLQQYF
TRBV18	NA	NA	TRBJ1-5	TGTGCCAGCTCACCAAGGCGGAACAATCAGCCCCAGCATTTT	CASSPRRNNQPQHF
TRBV27	NA	NA	TRBJ2-1	TGTGCCAGCAGTTTAACGGCGGGTGGCTACAATGAGCAGTTCTTC	CASSLTAGGYNEQFF
TRBV9	TRBD2	NA	TRBJ2-1	TGTGCCAGCAGCTCATCGGGGGGGGCTAGCGGCTACAATGAGCAGTTCTTC	CASSSSGGASGYNEQFF
TRBV5-1	TRBD1	NA	TRBJ1-6	TGCGCCAGCAGCTCGCACCCCACCGGGACAGGGAATAATTCACCCCTCCACTTT	CASSSHPTGTGNNSPLHF
TRBV27	TRBD2	NA	TRBJ2-7	TGTGCCAGCAGCCGTCGGGAGGGAATTTCCTACGAGCAGTACTTC	CASSRREGISYEQYF
TRBV7-2	TRBD2	NA	TRBJ2-7	TGTGCCAGCAGCTTAGCTTTGGCGGGGGGGCCCTACGAGCAGTACTTC	CASSLALAGGPYEQYF
TRBV7-3	NA	NA	TRBJ2-5	TGTGCCAGCAGCCCCGGGACATTGGGGTTGGAGACCCAGTACTTC	CASSPGTLGLETQYF
TRBV7-8	NA	NA	TRBJ1-5	TGTGCCAGCAGCTTTAGCAATCAGCCCCAGCATTTT	CASSFSNQPQHF
TRBV6-5	NA	NA	TRBJ1-1	TGTGCCAGCAGTTACCTTAGCCTCTTGGGGATGACTGAAGCTTTCTTT	CASSYLSLLGMTEAFF
TRBV5-1	NA	NA	TRBJ2-1	TGCGCCAGCAGCGCTCCTTTCGCGGCCTACAATGAGCAGTTCTTC	CASSAPFAAYNEQFF
TRBV7-8	NA	NA	TRBJ2-5	TGTGCCAGCAGCCGATCCAACAGCCTCCAAGAGACCCAGTACTTC	CASSRSNSLQETQYF
TRBV14	TRBD2	NA	TRBJ2-3	TGTGCCAGCAGCCAAGGAGGCCTAGCGGGAGTTGGCACAGATACGCAGTATTTT	CASSQGGLAGVGTDTQYF